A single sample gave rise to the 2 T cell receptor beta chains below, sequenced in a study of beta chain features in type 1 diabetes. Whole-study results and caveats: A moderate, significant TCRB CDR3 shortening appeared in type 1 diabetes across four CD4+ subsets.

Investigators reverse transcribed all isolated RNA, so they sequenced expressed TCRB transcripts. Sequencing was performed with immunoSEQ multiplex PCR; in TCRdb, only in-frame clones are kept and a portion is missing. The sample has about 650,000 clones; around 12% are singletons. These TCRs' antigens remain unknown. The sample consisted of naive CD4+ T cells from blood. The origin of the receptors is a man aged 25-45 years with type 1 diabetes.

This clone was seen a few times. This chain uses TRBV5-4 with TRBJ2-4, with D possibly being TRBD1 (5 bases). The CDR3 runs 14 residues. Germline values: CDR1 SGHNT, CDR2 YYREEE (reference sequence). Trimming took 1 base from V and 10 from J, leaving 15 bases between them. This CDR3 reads CASSLNVGEGIQYF. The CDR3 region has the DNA TGTGCCAGCAGCTTGAATGTAGGGGAAGGGATTCAGTACTTC.

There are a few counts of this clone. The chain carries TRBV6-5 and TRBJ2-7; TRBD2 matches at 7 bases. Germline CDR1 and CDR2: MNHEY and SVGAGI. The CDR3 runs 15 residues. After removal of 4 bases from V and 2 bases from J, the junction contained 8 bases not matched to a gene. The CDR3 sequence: CASSSWTRSTYEQYF. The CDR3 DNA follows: TGTGCCAGCAGTTCCTGGACTAGGTCGACCTACGAGCAGTACTTC.